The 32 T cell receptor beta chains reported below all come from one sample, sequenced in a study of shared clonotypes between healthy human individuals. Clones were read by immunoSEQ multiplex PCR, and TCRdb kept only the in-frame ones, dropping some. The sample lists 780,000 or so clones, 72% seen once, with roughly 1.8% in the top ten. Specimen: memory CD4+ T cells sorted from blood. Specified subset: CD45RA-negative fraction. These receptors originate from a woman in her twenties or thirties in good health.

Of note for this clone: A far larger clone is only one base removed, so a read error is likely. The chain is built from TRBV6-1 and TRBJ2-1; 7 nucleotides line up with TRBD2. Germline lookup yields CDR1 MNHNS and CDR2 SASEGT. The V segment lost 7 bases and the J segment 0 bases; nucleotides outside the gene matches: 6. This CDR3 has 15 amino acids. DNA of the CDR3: TGTGCCAGCACCCCTCAGCGGGACTCCTACAATGAGCAGTTCTTC. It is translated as CASTPQRDSYNEQFF.

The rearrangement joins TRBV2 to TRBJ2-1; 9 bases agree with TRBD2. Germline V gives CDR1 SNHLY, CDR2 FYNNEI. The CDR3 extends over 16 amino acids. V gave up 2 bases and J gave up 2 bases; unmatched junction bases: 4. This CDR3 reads CASSEMAGGTYNEQFF. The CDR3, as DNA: TGTGCCAGCAGTGAAATGGCGGGAGGGACCTACAATGAGCAGTTCTTC.

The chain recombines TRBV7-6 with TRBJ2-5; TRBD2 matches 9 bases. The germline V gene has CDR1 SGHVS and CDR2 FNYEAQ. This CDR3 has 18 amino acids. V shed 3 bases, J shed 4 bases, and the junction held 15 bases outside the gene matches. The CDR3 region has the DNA TGTGCCAGCAGCTTGACCGTTTGGCGGGAGGGCCTAGTAGAGACCCAGTACTTC. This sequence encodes CASSLTVWREGLVETQYF.

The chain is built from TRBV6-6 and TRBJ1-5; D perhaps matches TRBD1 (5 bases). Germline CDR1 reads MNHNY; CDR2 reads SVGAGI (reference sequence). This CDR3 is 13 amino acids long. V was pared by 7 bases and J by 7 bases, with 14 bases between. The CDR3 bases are TGTGCCAGCAACAAGGACATCGCGCAGCCCCAGCATTTT. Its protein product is CASNKDIAQPQHF.

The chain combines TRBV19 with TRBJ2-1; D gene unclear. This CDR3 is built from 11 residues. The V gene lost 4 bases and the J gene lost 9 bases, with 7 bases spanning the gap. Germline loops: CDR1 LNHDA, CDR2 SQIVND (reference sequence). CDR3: CASSTQFEQFF. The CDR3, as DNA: TGTGCCAGTAGTACCCAATTTGAGCAGTTCTTC. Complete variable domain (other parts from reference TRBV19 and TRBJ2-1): DGGITQSPKYLFRKEGQNVTLSCEQNLNHDAMYWYRQDPGQGLRLIYYSQIVNDFQKGDIAEGYSVSREKKESFPLTVTSAQKNPTAFYLCASSTQFEQFFGPGTRLTVL.

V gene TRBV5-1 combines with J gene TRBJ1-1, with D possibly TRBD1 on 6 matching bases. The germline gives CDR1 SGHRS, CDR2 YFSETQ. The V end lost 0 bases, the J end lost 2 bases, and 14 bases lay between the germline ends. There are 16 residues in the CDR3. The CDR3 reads CASSLEEWGPNTEAFF. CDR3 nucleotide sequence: TGCGCCAGCAGCTTGGAAGAGTGGGGGCCCAACACTGAAGCTTTCTTT.

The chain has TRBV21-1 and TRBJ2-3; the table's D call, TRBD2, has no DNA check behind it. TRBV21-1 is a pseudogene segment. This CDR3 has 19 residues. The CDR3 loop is CASSKGSSGRARNTDTQYF. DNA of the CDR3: TGTGCCAGCAGCAAAGGAAGTAGCGGGAGGGCCCGGAACACAGATACGCAGTATTTT.

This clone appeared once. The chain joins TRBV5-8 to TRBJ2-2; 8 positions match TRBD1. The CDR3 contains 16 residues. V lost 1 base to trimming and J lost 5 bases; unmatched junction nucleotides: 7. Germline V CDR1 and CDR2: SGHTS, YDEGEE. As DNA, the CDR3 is TGTGCCAGCAGCTTGTCCCTCCGGACAGGGACCGGGGAGCTGTTTTTT. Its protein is CASSLSLRTGTGELFF.

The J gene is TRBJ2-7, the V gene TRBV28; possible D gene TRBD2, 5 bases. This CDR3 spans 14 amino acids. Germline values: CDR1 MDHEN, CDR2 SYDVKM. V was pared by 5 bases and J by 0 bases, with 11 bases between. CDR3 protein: CASSTTAGSYEQYF. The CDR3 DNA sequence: TGTGCCAGCAGTACCACTGCGGGCTCCTACGAGCAGTACTTC.

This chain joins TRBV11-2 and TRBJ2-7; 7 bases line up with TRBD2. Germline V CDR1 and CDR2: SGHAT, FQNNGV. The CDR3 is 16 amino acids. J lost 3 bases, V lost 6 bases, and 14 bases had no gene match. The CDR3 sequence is CASSRLLLADSYEQYF. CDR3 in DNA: TGTGCCAGCAGTCGCCTATTGCTAGCGGATAGCTACGAGCAGTACTTC.

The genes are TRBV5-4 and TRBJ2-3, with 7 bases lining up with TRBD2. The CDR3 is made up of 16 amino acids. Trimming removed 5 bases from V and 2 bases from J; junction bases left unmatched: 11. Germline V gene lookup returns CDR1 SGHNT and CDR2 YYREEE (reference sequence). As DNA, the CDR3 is TGTGCCAGCAGTTATGGTGTGGGAGGGAACACAGATACGCAGTATTTT. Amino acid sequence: CASSYGVGGNTDTQYF. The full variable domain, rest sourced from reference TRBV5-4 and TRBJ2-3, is ETGVTQSPTHLIKTRGQQVTLRCSSQSGHNTVSWYQQALGQGPQFIFQYYREEENGRGNFPPRFSGLQFPNYSSELNVNALELDDSALYLCASSYGVGGNTDTQYFGPGTRLTVL.

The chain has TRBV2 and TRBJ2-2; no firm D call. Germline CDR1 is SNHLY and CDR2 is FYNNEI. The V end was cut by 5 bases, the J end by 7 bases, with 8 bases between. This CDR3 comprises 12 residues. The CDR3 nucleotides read TGTGCCAGCAGTTTCGGATACGGGGAGCTGTTTTTT. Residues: CASSFGYGELFF.

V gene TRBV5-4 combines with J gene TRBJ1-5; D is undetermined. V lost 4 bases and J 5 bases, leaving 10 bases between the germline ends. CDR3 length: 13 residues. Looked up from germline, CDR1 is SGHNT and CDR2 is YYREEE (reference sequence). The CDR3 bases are TGTGCCAGCAGCCCAACGCCTTATCAGCCCCAGCATTTT. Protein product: CASSPTPYQPQHF.

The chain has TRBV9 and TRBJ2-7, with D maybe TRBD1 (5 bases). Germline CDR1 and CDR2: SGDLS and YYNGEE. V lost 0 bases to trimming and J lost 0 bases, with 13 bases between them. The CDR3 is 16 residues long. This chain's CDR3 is CASSVEGRAYSYEQYF. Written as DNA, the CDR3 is TGTGCCAGCAGCGTAGAAGGCAGGGCCTACTCCTACGAGCAGTACTTC.

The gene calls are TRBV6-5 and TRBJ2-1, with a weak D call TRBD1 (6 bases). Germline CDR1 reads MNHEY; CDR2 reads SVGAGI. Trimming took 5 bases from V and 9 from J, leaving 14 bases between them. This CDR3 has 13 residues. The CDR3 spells CASSAQGNFEQFF. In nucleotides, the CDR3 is TGTGCCAGCAGTGCACAGGGTAACTTTGAGCAGTTCTTC.

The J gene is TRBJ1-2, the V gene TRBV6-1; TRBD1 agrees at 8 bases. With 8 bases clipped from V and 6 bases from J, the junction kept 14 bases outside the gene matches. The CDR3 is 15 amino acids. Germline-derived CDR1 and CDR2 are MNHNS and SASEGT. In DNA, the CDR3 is TGTGCCAGCTGGGGGACAGGAGCCGCTTTCGATGGCTACACCTTC. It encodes CASWGTGAAFDGYTF.

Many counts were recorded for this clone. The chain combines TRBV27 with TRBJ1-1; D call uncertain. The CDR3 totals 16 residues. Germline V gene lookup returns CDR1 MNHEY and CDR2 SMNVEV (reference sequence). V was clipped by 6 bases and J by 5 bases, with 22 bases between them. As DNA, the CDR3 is TGTGCCAGCAGAAAGAGAGGGTCCGGGCAGACGACTGAAGCTTTCTTT. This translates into CASRKRGSGQTTEAFF.

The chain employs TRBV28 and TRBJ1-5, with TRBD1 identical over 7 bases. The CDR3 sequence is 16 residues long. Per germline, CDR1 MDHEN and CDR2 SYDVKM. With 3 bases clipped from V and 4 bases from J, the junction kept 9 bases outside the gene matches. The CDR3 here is CASSFRRGQINQPQHF. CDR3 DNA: TGTGCCAGCAGTTTCCGGCGGGGACAGATTAATCAGCCCCAGCATTTT.

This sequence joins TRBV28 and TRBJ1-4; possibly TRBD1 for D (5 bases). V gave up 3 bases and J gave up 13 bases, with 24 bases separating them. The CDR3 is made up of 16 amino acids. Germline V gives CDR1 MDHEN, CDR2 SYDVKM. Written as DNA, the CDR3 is TGTGCCAGCAGTTTGGGTTACGACAGTCGACTGAAACTACTGTTTTTT. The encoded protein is CASSLGYDSRLKLLFF.

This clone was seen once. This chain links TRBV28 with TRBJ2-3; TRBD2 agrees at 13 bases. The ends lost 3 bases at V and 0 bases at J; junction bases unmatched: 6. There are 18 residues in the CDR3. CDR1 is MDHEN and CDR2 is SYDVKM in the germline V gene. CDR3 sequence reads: CASSFLGTSGVSTDTQYF. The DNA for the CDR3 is TGTGCCAGCAGTTTCCTCGGGACTAGCGGGGTGAGCACAGATACGCAGTATTTT.

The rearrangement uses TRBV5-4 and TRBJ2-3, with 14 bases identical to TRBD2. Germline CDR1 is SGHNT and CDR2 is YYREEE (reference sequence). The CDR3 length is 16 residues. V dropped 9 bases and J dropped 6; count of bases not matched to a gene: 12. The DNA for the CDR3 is TGTGCCACCCTGAAGACTAGCGGGAGGGTTGCGGATACGCAGTATTTT. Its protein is CATLKTSGRVADTQYF.

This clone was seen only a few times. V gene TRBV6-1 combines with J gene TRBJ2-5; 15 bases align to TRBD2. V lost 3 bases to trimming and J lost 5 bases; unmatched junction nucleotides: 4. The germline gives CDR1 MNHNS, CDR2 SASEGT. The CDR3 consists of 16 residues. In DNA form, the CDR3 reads TGTGCCAGCAGTGATACCGGACTAGCGGGAGGGGAGACCCAGTACTTC. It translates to CASSDTGLAGGETQYF.

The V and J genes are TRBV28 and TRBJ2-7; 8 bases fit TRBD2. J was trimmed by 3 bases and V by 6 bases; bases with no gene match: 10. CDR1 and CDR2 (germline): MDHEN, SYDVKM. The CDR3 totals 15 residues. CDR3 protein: CASSPAGGVNYEQYF. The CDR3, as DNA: TGTGCCAGCAGCCCCGCCGGGGGGGTTAACTACGAGCAGTACTTC.

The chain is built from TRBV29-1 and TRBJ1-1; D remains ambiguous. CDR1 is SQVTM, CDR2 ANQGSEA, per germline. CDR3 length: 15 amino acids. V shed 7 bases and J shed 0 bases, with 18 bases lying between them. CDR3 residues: CSGVGSAGVNTEAFF. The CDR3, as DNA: TGCAGCGGTGTCGGGAGCGCGGGAGTGAACACTGAAGCTTTCTTT.

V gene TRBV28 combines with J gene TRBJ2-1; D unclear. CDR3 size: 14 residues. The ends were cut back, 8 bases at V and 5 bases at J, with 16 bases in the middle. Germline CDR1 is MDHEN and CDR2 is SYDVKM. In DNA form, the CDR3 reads TGTGCCAGCTCGAGTTTTGAGGCAGACAATGAGCAGTTCTTC. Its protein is CASSSFEADNEQFF.

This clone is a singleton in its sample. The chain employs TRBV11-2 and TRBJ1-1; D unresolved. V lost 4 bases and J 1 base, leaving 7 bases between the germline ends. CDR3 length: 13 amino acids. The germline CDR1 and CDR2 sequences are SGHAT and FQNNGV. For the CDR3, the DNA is TGTGCCAGCAGCTACGGACGGAACACTGAAGCTTTCTTT. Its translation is CASSYGRNTEAFF.

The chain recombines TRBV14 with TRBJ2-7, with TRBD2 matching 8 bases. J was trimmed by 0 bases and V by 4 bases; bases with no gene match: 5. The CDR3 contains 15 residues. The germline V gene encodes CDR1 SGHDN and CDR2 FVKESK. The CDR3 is CASSRATSGSYEQYF. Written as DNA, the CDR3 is TGTGCCAGCAGCCGGGCAACTAGCGGCTCCTACGAGCAGTACTTC.

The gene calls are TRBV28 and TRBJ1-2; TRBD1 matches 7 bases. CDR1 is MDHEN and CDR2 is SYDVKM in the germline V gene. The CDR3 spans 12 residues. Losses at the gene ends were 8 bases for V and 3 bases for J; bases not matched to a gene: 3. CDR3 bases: TGTGCCAGCCAAGGGACAGACTATGGCTACACCTTC. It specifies CASQGTDYGYTF.

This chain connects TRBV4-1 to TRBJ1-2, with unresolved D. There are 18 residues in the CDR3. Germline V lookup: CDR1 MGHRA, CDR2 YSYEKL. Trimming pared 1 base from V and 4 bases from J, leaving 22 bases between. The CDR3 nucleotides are TGCGCCAGCAGCCAAGGGAGTACTTCGAACAAGATGATCTATGGCTACACCTTC. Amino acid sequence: CASSQGSTSNKMIYGYTF.

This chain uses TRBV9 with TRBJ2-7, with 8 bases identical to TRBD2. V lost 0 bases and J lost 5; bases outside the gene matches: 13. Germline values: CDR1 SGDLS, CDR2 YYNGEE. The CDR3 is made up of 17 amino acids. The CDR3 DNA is TGTGCCAGCAGCGTAGACGTCCGCGCGGGAGGAATCCACGAGCAGTACTTC. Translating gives CASSVDVRAGGIHEQYF.

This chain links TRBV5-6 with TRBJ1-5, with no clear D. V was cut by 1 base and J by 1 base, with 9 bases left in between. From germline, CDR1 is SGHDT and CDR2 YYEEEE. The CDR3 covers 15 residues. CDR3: CASSLRLNSNQPQHF. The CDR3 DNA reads TGTGCCAGCAGCTTGCGACTAAACAGCAATCAGCCCCAGCATTTT.

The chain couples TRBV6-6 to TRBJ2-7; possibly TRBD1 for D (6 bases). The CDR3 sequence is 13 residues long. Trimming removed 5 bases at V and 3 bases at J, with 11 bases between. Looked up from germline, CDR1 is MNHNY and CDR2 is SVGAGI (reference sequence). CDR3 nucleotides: TGTGCCAGCAGTAAAACACAGGGCTACGAGCAGTACTTC. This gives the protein CASSKTQGYEQYF.